This TCR beta chain stems from a study of T cell responses to AZD1222 COVID-19 vaccine. General study findings and limits: The number of AZD1222 recipients seropositive at baseline was only 5 to 7.

TCRdb's copy holds only in-frame clones and misses some; the assay was immunoSEQ multiplex PCR. The profile shows roughly 40,000 clones, around 88% of them singletons. A word on this clone: Antigen unknown.

The sequencing here drew on peripheral blood, taken 28 days after the second AZD1222 dose. The sequence derives from an adult who received the AZD1222 COVID-19 vaccine.

The CDR3, as DNA: TGTGCCAGCAGTTTGGGACGCTCCGTCTCGCCCCAGCATTTT. Translating gives CASSLGRSVSPQHF. The chain links TRBV6-5 to TRBJ1-5; possibly TRBD1 for D (5 bases). Trimming left V 4 bases short and J 9 bases short, with 16 bases between. The CDR3 is 14 amino acids. Germline V gene data show CDR1 as MNHEY and CDR2 as SVGAGI.